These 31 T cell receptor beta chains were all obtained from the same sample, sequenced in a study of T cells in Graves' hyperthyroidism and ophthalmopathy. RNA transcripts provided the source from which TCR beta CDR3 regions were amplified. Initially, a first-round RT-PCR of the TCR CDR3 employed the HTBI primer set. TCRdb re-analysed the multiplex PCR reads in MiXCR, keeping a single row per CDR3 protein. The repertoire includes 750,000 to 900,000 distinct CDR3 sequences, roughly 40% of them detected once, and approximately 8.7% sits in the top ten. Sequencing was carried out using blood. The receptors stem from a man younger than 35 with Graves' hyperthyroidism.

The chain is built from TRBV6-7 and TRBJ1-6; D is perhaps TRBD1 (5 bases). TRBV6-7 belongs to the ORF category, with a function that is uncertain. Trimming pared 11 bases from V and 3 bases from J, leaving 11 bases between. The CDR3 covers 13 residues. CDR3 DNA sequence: TGTGCCCGGGACTTGTGCTATAATTCACCCCTCCACTTT. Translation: CARDLCYNSPLHF.

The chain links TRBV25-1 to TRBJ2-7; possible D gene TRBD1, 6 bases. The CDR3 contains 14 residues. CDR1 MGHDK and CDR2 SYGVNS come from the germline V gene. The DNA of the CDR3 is TGTGCTAGATCGACAGGTGGCATTCCCTACGAGCAGTACTTC. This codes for CARSTGGIPYEQYF.

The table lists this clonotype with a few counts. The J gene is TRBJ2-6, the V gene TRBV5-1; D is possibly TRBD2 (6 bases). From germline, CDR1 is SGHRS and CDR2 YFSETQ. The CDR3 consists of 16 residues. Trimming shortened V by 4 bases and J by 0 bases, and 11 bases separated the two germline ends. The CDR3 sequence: CASSPGEASGANVLTF. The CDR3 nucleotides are TGCGCCAGCAGCCCTGGGGAGGCCTCTGGGGCCAACGTCCTGACTTTC.

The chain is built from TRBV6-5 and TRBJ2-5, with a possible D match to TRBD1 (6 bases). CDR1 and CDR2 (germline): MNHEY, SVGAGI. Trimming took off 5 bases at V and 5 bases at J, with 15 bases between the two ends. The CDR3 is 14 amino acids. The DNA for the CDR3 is TGTGCCAGCAGTCGCATACAGGGTTCGGAGACCCAGTACTTC. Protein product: CASSRIQGSETQYF.

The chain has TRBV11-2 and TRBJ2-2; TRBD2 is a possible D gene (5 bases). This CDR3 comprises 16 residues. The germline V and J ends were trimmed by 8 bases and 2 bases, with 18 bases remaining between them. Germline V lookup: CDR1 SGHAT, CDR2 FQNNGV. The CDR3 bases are TGTGCCAGCTCCGTCCTGATAGCGCTAAACACCGGGGAGCTGTTTTTT. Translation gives CASSVLIALNTGELFF.

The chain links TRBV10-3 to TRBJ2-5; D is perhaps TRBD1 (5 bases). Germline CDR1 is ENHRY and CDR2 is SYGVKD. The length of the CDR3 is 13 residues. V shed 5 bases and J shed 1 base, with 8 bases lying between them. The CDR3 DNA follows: TGTGCCATCAGTTCCAGGGTCCAAGAGACCCAGTACTTC. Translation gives CAISSRVQETQYF.

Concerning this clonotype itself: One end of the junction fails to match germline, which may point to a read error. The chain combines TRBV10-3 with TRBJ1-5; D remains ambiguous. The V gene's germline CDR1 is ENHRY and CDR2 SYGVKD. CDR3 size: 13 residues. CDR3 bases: TGTGCCAGCAGTAACGGTCGCGCTCAGCCCCAGCATTTT. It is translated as CASSNGRAQPQHF.

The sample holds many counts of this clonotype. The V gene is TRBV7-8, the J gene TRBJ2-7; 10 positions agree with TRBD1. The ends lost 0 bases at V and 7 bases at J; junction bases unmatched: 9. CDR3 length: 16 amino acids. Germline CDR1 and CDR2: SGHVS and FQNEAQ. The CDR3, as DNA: TGTGCCAGCAGCTTAGCGTTGGGACAGGGGATCGTTGAGCAGTACTTC. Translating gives CASSLALGQGIVEQYF. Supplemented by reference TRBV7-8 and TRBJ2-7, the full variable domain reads GAGVSQSPRYKVAKRGQDVALRCDPISGHVSLFWYQQALGQGPEFLTYFQNEAQLDKSGLPSDRFFAERPEGSVSTLKIQRTQQEDSAVYLCASSLALGQGIVEQYFGPGTRLTVT.

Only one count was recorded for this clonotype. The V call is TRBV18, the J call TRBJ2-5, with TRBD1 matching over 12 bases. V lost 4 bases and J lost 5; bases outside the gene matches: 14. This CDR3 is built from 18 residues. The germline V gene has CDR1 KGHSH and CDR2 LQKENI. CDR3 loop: CASSLSTGQGALGETQYF. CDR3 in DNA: TGTGCCAGCTCACTATCGACGGGACAGGGGGCACTAGGGGAGACCCAGTACTTC.

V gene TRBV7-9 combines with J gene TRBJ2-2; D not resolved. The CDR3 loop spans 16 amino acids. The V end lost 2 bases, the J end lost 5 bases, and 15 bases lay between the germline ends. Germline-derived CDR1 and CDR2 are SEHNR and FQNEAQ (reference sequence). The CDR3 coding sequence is TGTGCCAGCAGCTTATCTCGGGTGGGGAAAACCGGGGAGCTGTTTTTT. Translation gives CASSLSRVGKTGELFF.

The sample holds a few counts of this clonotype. The CDR3 DNA is TGTGCCAGCACCACAGGGGGCATAGAAGAAAAACTGTTTTTT. Translation: CASTTGGIEEKLFF. The rearrangement links TRBV6-1 to TRBJ1-4; 9 bases fit TRBD1. This CDR3 region has 14 residues. Germline V gene data show CDR1 as MNHNS and CDR2 as SASEGT. Losses at the gene ends were 7 bases for V and 8 bases for J; bases not matched to a gene: 8.

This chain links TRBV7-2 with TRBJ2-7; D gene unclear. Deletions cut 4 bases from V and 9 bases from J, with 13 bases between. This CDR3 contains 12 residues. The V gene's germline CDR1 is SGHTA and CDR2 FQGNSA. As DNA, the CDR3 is TGTGCCAGCAGCTCCTACCCTCCGGTGCAGTACTTC. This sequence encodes CASSSYPPVQYF.

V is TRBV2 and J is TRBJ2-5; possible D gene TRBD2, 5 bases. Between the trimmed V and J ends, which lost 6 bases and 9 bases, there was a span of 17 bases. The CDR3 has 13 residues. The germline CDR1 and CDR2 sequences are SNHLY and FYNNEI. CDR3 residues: CASRAASNQPQYF. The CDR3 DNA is TGTGCCAGCAGGGCAGCTAGCAATCAGCCCCAGTACTTC.

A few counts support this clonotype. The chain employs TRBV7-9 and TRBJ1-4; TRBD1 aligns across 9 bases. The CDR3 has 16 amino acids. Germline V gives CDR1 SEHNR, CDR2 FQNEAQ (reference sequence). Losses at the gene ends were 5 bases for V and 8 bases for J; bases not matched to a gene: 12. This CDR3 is CASSDTTGGDEEKLFF. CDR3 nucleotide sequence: TGTGCCAGCAGCGACACAACAGGGGGCGATGAGGAAAAACTGTTTTTT.

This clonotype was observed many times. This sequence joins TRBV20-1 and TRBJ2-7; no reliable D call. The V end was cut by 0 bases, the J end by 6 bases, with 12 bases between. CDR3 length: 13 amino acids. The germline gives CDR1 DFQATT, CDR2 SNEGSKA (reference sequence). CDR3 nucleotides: TGCAGTGCTAGAGATCTGGCCCTACCCGAGCAGTACTTC. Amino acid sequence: CSARDLALPEQYF.

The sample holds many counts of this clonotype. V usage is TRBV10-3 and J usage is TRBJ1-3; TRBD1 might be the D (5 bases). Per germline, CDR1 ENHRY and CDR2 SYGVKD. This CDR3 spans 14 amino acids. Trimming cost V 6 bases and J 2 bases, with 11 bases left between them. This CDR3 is CAISSGLTGNTIYF. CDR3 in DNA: TGTGCCATCAGCTCAGGGTTAACTGGAAACACCATATATTTT.

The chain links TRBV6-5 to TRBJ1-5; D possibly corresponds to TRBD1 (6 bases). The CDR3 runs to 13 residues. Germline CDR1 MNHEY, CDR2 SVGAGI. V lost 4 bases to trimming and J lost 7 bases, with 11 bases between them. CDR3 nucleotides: TGTGCCAGCAGTTTATTGGACAGCCAGCCCCAGCATTTT. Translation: CASSLLDSQPQHF.

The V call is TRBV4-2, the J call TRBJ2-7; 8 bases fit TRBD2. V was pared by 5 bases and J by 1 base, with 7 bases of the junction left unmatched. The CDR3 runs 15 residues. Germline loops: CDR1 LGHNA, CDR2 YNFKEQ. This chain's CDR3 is CASSEAGGLSYEQYF. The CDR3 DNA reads TGTGCCAGCAGCGAGGCGGGAGGTCTTTCCTACGAGCAGTACTTC.

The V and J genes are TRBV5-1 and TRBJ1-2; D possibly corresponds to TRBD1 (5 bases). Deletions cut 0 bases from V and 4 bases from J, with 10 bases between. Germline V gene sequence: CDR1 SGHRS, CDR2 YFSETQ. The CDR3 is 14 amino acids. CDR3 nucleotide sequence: TGCGCCAGCAGCTTGGACAGGTTTGGCTATGGCTACACCTTC. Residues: CASSLDRFGYGYTF.

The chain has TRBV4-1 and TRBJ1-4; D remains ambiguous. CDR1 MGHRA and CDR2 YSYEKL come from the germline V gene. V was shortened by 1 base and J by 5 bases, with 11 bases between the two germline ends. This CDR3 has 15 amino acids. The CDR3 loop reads CASSQGSGLNEKLFF. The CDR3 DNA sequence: TGCGCCAGCAGCCAAGGGAGCGGTTTGAATGAAAAACTGTTTTTT.

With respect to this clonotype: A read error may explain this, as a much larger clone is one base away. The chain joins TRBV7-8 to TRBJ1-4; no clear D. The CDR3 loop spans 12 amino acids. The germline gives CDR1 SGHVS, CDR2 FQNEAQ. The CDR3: CVSSSVNEKLFF. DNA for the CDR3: TGTGTCAGCAGCTCCGTTAATGAAAAACTGTTTTTT.

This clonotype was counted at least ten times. The CDR3 DNA reads TGTGCCAGTAGTATAGCGGGAGGATCCTACGAGCAGTACTTC. It translates to CASSIAGGSYEQYF. The chain employs TRBV19 and TRBJ2-7, with 7 bases aligning to TRBD2. Germline lookup yields CDR1 LNHDA and CDR2 SQIVND (reference sequence). V gave up 1 base and J gave up 1 base; unmatched junction bases: 1. There are 14 residues in the CDR3.

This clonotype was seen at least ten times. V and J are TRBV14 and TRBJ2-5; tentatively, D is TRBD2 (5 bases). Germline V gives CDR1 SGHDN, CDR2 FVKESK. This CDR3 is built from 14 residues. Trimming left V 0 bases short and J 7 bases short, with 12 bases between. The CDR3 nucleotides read TGTGCCAGCAGCCAAGATCGACTATCGCGGACCCAGTACTTC. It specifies CASSQDRLSRTQYF.

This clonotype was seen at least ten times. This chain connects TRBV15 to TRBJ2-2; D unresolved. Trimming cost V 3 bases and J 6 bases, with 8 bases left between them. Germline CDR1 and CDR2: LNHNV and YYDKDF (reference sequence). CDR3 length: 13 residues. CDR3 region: CATSSYLAGELFF. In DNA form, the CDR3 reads TGTGCCACCAGCAGCTACCTGGCCGGGGAGCTGTTTTTT.

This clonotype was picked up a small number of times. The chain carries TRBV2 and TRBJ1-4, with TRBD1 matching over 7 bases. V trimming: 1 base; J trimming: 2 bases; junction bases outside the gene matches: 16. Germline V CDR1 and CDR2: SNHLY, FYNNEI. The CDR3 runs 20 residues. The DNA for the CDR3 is TGTGCCAGCAGTGAAGGGGACAGTTCCAAAGGCTTTTCGACTAATGAAAAACTGTTTTTT. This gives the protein CASSEGDSSKGFSTNEKLFF. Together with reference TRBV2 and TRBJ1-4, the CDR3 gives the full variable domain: EPEVTQTPSHQVTQMGQEVILRCVPISNHLYFYWYRQILGQKVEFLVSFYNNEISEKSEIFDDQFSVERPDGSNFTLKIRSTKLEDSAMYFCASSEGDSSKGFSTNEKLFFGSGTQLSVL.

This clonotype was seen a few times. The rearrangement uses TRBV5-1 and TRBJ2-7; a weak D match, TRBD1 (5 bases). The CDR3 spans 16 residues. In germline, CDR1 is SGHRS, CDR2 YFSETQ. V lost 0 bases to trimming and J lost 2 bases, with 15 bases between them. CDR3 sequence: CASSLAPGHSTYEQYF. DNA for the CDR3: TGCGCCAGCAGCTTGGCCCCCGGACACTCGACCTACGAGCAGTACTTC.

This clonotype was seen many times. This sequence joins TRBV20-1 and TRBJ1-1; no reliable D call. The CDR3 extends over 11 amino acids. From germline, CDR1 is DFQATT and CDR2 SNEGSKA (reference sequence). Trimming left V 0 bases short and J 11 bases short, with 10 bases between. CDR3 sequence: CSARDNGGAFF. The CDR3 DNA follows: TGCAGTGCTAGAGATAATGGAGGCGCTTTCTTT.

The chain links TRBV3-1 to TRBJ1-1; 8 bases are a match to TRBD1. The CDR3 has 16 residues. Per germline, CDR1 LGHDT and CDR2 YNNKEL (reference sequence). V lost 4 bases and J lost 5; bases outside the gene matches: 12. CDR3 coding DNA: TGTGCCAGCAGCCCAGCCGGGACAGGCGGAGGTACTGAAGCTTTCTTT. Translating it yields CASSPAGTGGGTEAFF.

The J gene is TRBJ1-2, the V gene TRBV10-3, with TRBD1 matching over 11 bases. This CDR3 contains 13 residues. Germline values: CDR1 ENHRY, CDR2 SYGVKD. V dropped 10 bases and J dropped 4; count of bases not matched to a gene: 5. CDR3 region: CATGTGGGYGYTF. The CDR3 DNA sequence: TGTGCCACCGGGACAGGGGGGGGCTATGGCTACACCTTC.

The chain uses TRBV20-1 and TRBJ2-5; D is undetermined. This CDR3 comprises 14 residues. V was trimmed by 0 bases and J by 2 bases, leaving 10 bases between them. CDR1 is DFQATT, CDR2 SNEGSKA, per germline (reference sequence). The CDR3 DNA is TGCAGTGCTAGAGATCTGGTCATTCAAGAGACCCAGTACTTC. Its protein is CSARDLVIQETQYF.

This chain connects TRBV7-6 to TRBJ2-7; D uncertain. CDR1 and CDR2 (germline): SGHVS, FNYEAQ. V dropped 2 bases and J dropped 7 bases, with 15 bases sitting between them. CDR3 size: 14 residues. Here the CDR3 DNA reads TGTGCCAGCAGCTTACCCGTGGAAGGGAATGAGCAGTACTTC. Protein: CASSLPVEGNEQYF.